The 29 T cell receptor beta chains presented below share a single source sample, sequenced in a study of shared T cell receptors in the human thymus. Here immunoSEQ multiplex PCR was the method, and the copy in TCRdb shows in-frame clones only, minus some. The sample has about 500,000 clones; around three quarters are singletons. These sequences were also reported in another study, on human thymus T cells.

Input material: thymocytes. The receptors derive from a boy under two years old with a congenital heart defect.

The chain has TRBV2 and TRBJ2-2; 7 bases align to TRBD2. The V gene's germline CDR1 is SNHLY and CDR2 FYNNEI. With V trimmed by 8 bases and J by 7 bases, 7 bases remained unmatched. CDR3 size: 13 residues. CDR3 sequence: CASRRGISGELFF. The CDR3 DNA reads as TGTGCCAGCCGGCGGGGGATCAGCGGGGAGCTGTTTTTT.

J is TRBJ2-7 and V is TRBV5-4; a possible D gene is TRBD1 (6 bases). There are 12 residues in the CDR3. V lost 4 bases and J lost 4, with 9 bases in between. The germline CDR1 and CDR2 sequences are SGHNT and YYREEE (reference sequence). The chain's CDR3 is CASSIGGYEQYF. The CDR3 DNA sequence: TGTGCCAGCAGCATAGGGGGTTACGAGCAGTACTTC.

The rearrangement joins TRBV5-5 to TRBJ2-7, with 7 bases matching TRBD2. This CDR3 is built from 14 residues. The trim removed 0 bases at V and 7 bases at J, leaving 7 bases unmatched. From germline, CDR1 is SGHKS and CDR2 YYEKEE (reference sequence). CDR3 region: CASSLGAGVREQYF. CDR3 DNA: TGTGCCAGCAGCTTGGGGGCGGGAGTGCGGGAGCAGTACTTC.

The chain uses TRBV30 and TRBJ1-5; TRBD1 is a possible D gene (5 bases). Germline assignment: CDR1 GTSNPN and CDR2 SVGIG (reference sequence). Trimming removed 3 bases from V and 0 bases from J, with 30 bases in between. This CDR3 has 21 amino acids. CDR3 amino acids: CAWSRERPYAPTNISNQPQHF. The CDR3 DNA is TGTGCCTGGAGCAGGGAACGACCCTATGCCCCAACGAATATTAGCAATCAGCCCCAGCATTTT.

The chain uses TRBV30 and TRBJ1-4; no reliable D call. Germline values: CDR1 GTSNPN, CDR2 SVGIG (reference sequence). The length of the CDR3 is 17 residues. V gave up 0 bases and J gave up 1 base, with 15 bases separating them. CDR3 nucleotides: TGTGCCTGGAGTGTGTTGCCGTCGGGTGAAACTAATGAAAAACTGTTTTTT. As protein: CAWSVLPSGETNEKLFF.

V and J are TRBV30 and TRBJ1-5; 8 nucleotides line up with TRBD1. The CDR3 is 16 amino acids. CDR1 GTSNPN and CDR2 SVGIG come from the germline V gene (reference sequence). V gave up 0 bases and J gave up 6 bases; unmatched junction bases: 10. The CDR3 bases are TGTGCCTGGAGTGTCAGGGGGCGCGGTGTAGGTCAGCCCCAGCATTTT. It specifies CAWSVRGRGVGQPQHF.

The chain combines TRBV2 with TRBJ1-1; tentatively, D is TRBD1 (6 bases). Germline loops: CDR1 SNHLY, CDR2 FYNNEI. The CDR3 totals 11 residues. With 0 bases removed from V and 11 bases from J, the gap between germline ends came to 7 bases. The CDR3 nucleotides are TGTGCCAGCAGTGAAGCGCAGGGGGCTTTCTTT. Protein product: CASSEAQGAFF.

This CDR3 reads CASSLHPTGELEYGYTF. CDR3 sequence (DNA): TGTGCCAGCAGCCTCCATCCGACAGGGGAGTTGGAATATGGCTACACCTTC. The chain uses TRBV7-2 and TRBJ1-2; 8 nucleotides align to TRBD1. There are 17 residues in the CDR3. CDR1 is SGHTA and CDR2 is FQGNSA in the germline V gene. V shed 5 bases, J shed 5 bases, and the junction held 16 bases outside the gene matches.

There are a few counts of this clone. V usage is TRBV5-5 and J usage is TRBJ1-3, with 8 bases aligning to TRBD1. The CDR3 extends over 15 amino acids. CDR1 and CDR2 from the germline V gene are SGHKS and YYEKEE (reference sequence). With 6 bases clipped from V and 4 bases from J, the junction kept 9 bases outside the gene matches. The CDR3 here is CASTLGTGGGNTIYF. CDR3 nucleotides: TGTGCCAGCACACTTGGGACAGGCGGAGGAAACACCATATATTTT.

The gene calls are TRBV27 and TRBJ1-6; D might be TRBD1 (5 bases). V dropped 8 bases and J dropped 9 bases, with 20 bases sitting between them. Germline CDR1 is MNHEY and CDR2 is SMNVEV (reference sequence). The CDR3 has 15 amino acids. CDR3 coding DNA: TGTGCCAGCTCGACGGGCGGGGGTAGGACTTCACCCCTCCACTTT. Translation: CASSTGGGRTSPLHF.

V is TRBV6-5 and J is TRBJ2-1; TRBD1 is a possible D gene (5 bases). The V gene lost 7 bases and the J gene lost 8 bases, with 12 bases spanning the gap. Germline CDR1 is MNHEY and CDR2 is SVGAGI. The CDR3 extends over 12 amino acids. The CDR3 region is CASTSGQDEQFF. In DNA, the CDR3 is TGTGCCAGCACCTCAGGGCAGGATGAGCAGTTCTTC.

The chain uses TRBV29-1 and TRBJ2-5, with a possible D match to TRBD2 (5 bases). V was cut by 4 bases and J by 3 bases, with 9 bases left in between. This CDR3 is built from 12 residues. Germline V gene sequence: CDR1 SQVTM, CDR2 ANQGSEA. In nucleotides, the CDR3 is TGCAGCGTTGGAGCGGACGAAGAGACCCAGTACTTC. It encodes CSVGADEETQYF.

The CDR3 reads CASSSILASLTHYEQYF. As DNA, the CDR3 is TGTGCCAGCAGTTCGATACTAGCCAGTCTTACACACTACGAGCAGTACTTC. The chain recombines TRBV27 with TRBJ2-7; D may be TRBD2 (6 bases). Per germline, CDR1 MNHEY and CDR2 SMNVEV (reference sequence). The CDR3 loop spans 17 amino acids. V was pared by 4 bases and J by 3 bases, with 22 bases between.

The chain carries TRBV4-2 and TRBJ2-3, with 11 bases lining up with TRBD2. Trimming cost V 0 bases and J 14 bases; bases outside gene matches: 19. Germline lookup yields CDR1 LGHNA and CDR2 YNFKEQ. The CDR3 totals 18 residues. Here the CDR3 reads CASSQDMTLAGARSPWYF. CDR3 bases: TGTGCCAGCAGCCAAGATATGACACTAGCGGGAGCGAGAAGCCCCTGGTATTTT.

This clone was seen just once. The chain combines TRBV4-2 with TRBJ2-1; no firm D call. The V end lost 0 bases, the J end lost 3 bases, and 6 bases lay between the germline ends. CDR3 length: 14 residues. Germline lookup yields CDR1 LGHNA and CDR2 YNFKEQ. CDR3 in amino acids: CASSQESGYNEQFF. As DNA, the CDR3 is TGTGCCAGCAGCCAAGAATCAGGCTACAATGAGCAGTTCTTC.

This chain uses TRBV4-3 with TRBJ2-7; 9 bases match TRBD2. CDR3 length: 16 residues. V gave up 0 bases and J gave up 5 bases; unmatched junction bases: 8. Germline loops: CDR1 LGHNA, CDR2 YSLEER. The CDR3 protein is CASSQDPREGGDEQYF. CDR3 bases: TGCGCCAGCAGCCAAGATCCGCGGGAGGGGGGCGACGAGCAGTACTTC.

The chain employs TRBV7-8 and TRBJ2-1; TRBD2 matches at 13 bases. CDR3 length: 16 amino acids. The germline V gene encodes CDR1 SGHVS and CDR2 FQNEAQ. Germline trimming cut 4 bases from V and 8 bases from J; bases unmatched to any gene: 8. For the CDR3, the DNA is TGTGCCAGCAGCTCGCCGGGACTAGCGGGAAGTCATGAGCAGTTCTTC. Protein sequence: CASSSPGLAGSHEQFF.

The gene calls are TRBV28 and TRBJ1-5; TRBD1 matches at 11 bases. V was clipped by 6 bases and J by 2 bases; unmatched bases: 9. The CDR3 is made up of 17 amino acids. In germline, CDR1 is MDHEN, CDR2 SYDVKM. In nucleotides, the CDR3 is TGTGCCAGCAGCCAGGGACAGGGGGAACGGGGCAATCAGCCCCAGCATTTT. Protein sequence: CASSQGQGERGNQPQHF.

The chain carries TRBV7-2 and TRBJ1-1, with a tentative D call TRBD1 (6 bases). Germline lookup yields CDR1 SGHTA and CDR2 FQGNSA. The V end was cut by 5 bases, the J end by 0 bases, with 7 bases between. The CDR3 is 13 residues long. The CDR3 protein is CASSTGLNTEAFF. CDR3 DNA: TGTGCCAGCAGCACAGGGTTGAACACTGAAGCTTTCTTT. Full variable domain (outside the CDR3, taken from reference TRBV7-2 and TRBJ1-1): GAGVSQSPSNKVTEKGKDVELRCDPISGHTALYWYRQSLGQGLEFLIYFQGNSAPDKSGLPSDRFSAERTGGSVSTLTIQRTQQEDSAVYLCASSTGLNTEAFFGQGTRLTVV.

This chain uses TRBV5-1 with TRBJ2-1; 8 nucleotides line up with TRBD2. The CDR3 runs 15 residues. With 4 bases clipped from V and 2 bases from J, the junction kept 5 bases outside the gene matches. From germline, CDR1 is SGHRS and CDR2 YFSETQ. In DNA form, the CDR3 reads TGCGCCAGCAGCCCTACTAGCGGCACCTACAATGAGCAGTTCTTC. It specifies CASSPTSGTYNEQFF.

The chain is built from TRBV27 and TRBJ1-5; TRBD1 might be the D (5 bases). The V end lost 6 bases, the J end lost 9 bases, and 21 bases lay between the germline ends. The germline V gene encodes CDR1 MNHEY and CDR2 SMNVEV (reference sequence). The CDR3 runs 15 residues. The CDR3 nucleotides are TGTGCCAGCAGGCCCCTCAGGGTTTTATCTGTGCCCCAGCATTTT. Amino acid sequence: CASRPLRVLSVPQHF.

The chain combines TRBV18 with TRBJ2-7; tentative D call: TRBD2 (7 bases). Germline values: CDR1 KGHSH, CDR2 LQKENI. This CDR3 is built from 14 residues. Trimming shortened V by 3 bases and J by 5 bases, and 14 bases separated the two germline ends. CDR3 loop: CASSPHGGAHEQYF. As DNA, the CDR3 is TGTGCCAGCTCACCTCATGGGGGGGCCCACGAGCAGTACTTC.

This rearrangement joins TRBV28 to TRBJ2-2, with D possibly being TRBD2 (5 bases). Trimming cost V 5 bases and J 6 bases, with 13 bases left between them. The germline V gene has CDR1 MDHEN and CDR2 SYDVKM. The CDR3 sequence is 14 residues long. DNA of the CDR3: TGTGCCAGCAGTCAGGTGCTGAGGGCCGGGGAGCTGTTTTTT. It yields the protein CASSQVLRAGELFF.

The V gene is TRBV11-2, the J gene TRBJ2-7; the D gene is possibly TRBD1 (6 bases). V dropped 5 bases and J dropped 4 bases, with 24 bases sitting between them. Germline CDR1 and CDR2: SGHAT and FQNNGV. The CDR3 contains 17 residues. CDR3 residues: CASSVRDNEKRRYEQYF. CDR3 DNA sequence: TGTGCCAGCAGCGTCCGGGACAATGAAAAGCGGAGGTACGAGCAGTACTTC.

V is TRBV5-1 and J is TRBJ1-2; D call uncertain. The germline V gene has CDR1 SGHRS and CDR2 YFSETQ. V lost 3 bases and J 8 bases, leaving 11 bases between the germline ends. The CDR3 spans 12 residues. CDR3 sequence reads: CASSWGGKGYTF. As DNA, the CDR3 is TGCGCCAGCAGCTGGGGAGGGAAGGGCTACACCTTC.

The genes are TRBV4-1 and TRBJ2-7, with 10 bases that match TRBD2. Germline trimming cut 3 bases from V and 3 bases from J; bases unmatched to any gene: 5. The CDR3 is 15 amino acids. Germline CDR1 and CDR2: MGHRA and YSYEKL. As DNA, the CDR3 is TGCGCCAGCAGCCAGATGCTAGCGGGAGACTACGAGCAGTACTTC. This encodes CASSQMLAGDYEQYF.

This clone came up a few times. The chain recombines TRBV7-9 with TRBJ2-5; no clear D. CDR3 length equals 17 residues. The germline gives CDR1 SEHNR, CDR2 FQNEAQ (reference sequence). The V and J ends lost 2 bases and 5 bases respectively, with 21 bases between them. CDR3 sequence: CASSLPVPRHPGETQYF. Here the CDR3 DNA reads TGTGCCAGCAGCTTACCAGTCCCGCGGCACCCTGGGGAGACCCAGTACTTC.

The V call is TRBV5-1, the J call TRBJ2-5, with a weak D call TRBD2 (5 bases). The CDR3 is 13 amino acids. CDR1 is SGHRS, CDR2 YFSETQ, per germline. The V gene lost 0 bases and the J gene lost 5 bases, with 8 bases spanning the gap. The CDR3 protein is CASSLGLCETQYF. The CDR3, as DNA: TGCGCCAGCAGCTTGGGACTATGTGAGACCCAGTACTTC.

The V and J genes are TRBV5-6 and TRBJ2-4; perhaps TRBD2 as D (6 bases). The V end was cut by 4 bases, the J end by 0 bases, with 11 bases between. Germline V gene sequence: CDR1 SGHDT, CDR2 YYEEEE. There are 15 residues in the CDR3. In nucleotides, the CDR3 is TGTGCCAGCAGCCCGCGCGGGGAAGCCAAAAACATTCAGTACTTC. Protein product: CASSPRGEAKNIQYF.